This T cell receptor beta chain was found in a study of siplizumab effects on memory and regulatory T cells. Whole-study findings and limits: Treg origin accounted for an average of roughly 64% of mappable alloreactive CD4+ clones with siplizumab and 25% to 30% in controls. Researchers could not give a naive or memory phenotype to roughly 75-96% of proliferating CD4+ or CD8+ clones. To unstimulated subsets, only a minor fraction of alloreactive clones could be mapped.

This clone was found once. Its antigen is unidentified. V gave up 3 bases and J gave up 8 bases; unmatched junction bases: 11. The germline V gene encodes CDR1 MNHEY and CDR2 SMNVEV (reference sequence). The CDR3 runs to 16 residues. Method: immunoSEQ multiplex PCR; TCRdb's copy keeps in-frame clones and lacks some. Of around 95,000 clones listed, approximately 91% are singletons. This TCR was recovered from a human donor in good health. The chain is built from TRBV27 and TRBJ2-1; 9 nucleotides line up with TRBD2. Specimen: CD4+ T cells sorted from blood. The CDR3 nucleotides read TGTGCCAGCAGTTTGGTTCTCGCGGGGGGGGTACATGAGCAGTTCTTC. It codes for CASSLVLAGGVHEQFF.